This TCR beta chain was captured by sequencing in a study of shared clonotypes between healthy human individuals. Findings and caveats of the study: A generally larger estimated richness was seen in naive subsets than in memory subsets. It was observed that roughly 5.4% of naive CD4 clonotypes were shared across several donors.

Remarks on this clone: What it binds is unknown.

The study enrolled healthy HIV-negative adults without recent acute infections or vaccinations as donors. Per the germline V gene, CDR1 is SQVTM and CDR2 is ANQGSEA. V shed 3 bases and J shed 0 bases, with 16 bases lying between them. This CDR3 has 16 residues. Sequencing used immunoSEQ multiplex PCR; TCRdb keeps in-frame clones, though not all of them. The profile covers 2 million or so clones, with 90% to 95% appearing a single time and 0.1% to 0.15% taken by the ten largest. The V call is TRBV29-1, the J call TRBJ2-3; D tentatively reads TRBD1 or TRBD2 (5 bases each). This TCR came from a young man in good health. The specimen was naive CD4+ T cells sorted from blood. Documented subset: CD45RA+ positively selected. Here the CDR3 reads CSVDSDTGTSTDTQYF. The CDR3 DNA sequence: TGCAGCGTTGATTCGGACACTGGGACCAGCACAGATACGCAGTATTTT.